A selection of T cell receptor beta chains follows, all from one sample in a study of CD8+ T cells in alopecia areata. The assay was immunoSEQ multiplex PCR, and TCRdb's table has in-frame clones only and misses some. The sample consists of about 160,000 clones, roughly 65% of them appearing once. The sample was CD4+ T cells sorted from blood, taken at week 4, from a patient treated with tofacitinib. These receptors originate from a human donor with alopecia areata. Each CDR3 is given with its conserved first and last residue. D genes are given only for firm matches. Size values are once, few and many counts, or a class for expanded clones, and some rows have none.

cdr3_aa: CASSQDRFQPQHF
cdr3_nt: TGTGCCAGCAGCCAAGATCGTTTTCAGCCCCAGCATTTT
j_call: TRBJ1-5
v_call: TRBV14
clone_size: -
d_call: -

cdr3_aa: CASSLRWGRDSPLHF
cdr3_nt: TGTGCCAGCAGTTTAAGGTGGGGTCGGGATTCACCCCTCCACTTT
j_call: TRBJ1-6
v_call: TRBV27
clone_size: -
d_call: -

cdr3_aa: CASSVSRGYGYTF
cdr3_nt: TGTGCCAGCAGCGTAAGCAGGGGGTATGGCTACACCTTC
j_call: TRBJ1-2
v_call: TRBV9
clone_size: few
d_call: TRBD1

cdr3_aa: CASSNTDTQYF
cdr3_nt: TGCGCCAGCAGCAACACAGATACGCAGTATTTT
j_call: TRBJ2-3
v_call: TRBV5-1
clone_size: -
d_call: -

cdr3_aa: CASSARRQYTQYF
cdr3_nt: TGTGCCAGCAGTGCCCGGAGACAGTATACGCAGTATTTT
j_call: TRBJ2-3
v_call: TRBV25-1
clone_size: few
d_call: -

cdr3_aa: CASTPPGGDEQFF
cdr3_nt: TGCGCCAGCACTCCCCCCGGGGGGGATGAGCAGTTCTTC
j_call: TRBJ2-1
v_call: TRBV5-1
clone_size: -
d_call: TRBD2

cdr3_aa: CAIRHGPYEQYF
cdr3_nt: TGTGCCATCAGGCACGGCCCCTACGAGCAGTACTTC
j_call: TRBJ2-7
v_call: TRBV10-3
clone_size: -
d_call: -

cdr3_aa: CSVSGSGDTQYF
cdr3_nt: TGCAGCGTTAGTGGTTCCGGAGATACGCAGTATTTT
j_call: TRBJ2-3
v_call: TRBV29-1
clone_size: -
d_call: -

cdr3_aa: CASSPQGWNTIYF
cdr3_nt: TGCGCCAGCAGCCCACAGGGGTGGAACACCATATATTTT
j_call: TRBJ1-3
v_call: TRBV5-1
clone_size: -
d_call: TRBD1

cdr3_aa: CAWKGSGNTIYF
cdr3_nt: TGTGCCTGGAAGGGATCTGGAAACACCATATATTTT
j_call: TRBJ1-3
v_call: TRBV30
clone_size: -
d_call: -

cdr3_aa: CASSSRQGAQPQHF
cdr3_nt: TGTGCCAGCAGCTCCCGACAGGGGGCTCAGCCCCAGCATTTT
j_call: TRBJ1-5
v_call: TRBV2
clone_size: -
d_call: TRBD1

cdr3_aa: CASSQDSSGGTGELFF
cdr3_nt: TGCGCCAGCAGCCAAGATTCCAGCGGGGGAACCGGGGAGCTGTTTTTT
j_call: TRBJ2-2
v_call: TRBV4-3
clone_size: -
d_call: TRBD2

cdr3_aa: CASGLVGVRATEGIQYF
cdr3_nt: TGTGCTAGTGGTTTGGTCGGGGTGAGGGCAACGGAGGGCATTCAGTACTTC
j_call: TRBJ2-4
v_call: TRBV12-5
clone_size: many
d_call: -

cdr3_aa: CSGCVVGPDTQYF
cdr3_nt: TGCAGCGGGTGCGTAGTAGGTCCAGATACGCAGTATTTT
j_call: TRBJ2-3
v_call: TRBV29-1
clone_size: -
d_call: -

cdr3_aa: CASSPGGGLNQPQHF
cdr3_nt: TGCGCCAGCAGCCCTGGGGGGGGCTTGAATCAGCCCCAGCATTTT
j_call: TRBJ1-5
v_call: TRBV5-1
clone_size: -
d_call: -

cdr3_aa: CAWSVRPAFSYEQYF
cdr3_nt: TGTGCCTGGAGTGTACGCCCAGCCTTCTCCTACGAGCAGTACTTC
j_call: TRBJ2-7
v_call: TRBV30
clone_size: few
d_call: -

cdr3_aa: CATSRDRNQETQYF
cdr3_nt: TGTGCCACCAGCAGAGATAGGAATCAAGAGACCCAGTACTTC
j_call: TRBJ2-5
v_call: TRBV15
clone_size: once
d_call: -

cdr3_aa: CSVTQGASYEQYF
cdr3_nt: TGCAGCGTGACCCAGGGGGCGAGCTACGAGCAGTACTTC
j_call: TRBJ2-7
v_call: TRBV29-1
clone_size: -
d_call: TRBD1

cdr3_aa: CASRPRLAGANVLTF
cdr3_nt: TGTGCCAGCAGGCCGCGATTGGCTGGGGCCAACGTCCTGACTTTC
j_call: TRBJ2-6
v_call: TRBV7-2
clone_size: -
d_call: -

cdr3_aa: CAISGGGYNEQFF
cdr3_nt: TGTGCCATCAGTGGCGGGGGTTATAATGAGCAGTTCTTC
j_call: TRBJ2-1
v_call: TRBV10-3
clone_size: -
d_call: TRBD2

cdr3_aa: CASSKQSYQETQYF
cdr3_nt: TGTGCCAGCAGCAAACAGAGTTACCAAGAGACCCAGTACTTC
j_call: TRBJ2-5
v_call: TRBV7-9
clone_size: few
d_call: -

cdr3_aa: CASSSQGNNQPQHF
cdr3_nt: TGTGCCAGCAGCTCACAGGGAAACAATCAGCCCCAGCATTTT
j_call: TRBJ1-5
v_call: TRBV7-2
clone_size: -
d_call: -

cdr3_aa: CASAQSTSGETQYF
cdr3_nt: TGTGCCTCCGCTCAATCGACTAGCGGTGAGACCCAGTACTTC
j_call: TRBJ2-5
v_call: TRBV30
clone_size: few
d_call: TRBD2

cdr3_aa: CAWSVLNPARPEAFF
cdr3_nt: TGTGCCTGGAGTGTCCTAAACCCCGCTAGGCCTGAAGCTTTCTTT
j_call: TRBJ1-1
v_call: TRBV30
clone_size: -
d_call: -

cdr3_aa: CASREGQGQETQYF
cdr3_nt: TGTGCCAGCAGGGAGGGACAGGGACAAGAGACCCAGTACTTC
j_call: TRBJ2-5
v_call: TRBV6-5
clone_size: -
d_call: TRBD1

cdr3_aa: CASSLELAGSTDTQYF
cdr3_nt: TGCGCCAGCAGCTTAGAACTAGCGGGGAGCACAGATACGCAGTATTTT
j_call: TRBJ2-3
v_call: TRBV5-1
clone_size: -
d_call: TRBD2

cdr3_aa: CASSPTVPSSYEQYF
cdr3_nt: TGTGCCAGCAGCCCGACAGTTCCAAGCTCCTACGAGCAGTACTTC
j_call: TRBJ2-7
v_call: TRBV7-2
clone_size: few
d_call: -

cdr3_aa: CASGSGPGYGYTF
cdr3_nt: TGTGCTAGTGGTTCCGGACCGGGCTATGGCTACACCTTC
j_call: TRBJ1-2
v_call: TRBV12-5
clone_size: -
d_call: -

cdr3_aa: CAWSVRQRGNQPQHF
cdr3_nt: TGTGCCTGGAGTGTACGGCAGCGAGGCAATCAGCCCCAGCATTTT
j_call: TRBJ1-5
v_call: TRBV30
clone_size: -
d_call: -

cdr3_aa: CSVESSGANVLTF
cdr3_nt: TGCAGCGTTGAAAGCTCTGGGGCCAACGTCCTGACTTTC
j_call: TRBJ2-6
v_call: TRBV29-1
clone_size: -
d_call: -

cdr3_aa: CASSDYHTQYF
cdr3_nt: TGTGCCAGCAGTGATTACCATACGCAGTATTTT
j_call: TRBJ2-3
v_call: TRBV25-1
clone_size: -
d_call: -

cdr3_aa: CSGRTGWRSEQYF
cdr3_nt: TGCAGCGGAAGGACAGGATGGCGTAGCGAGCAGTACTTC
j_call: TRBJ2-7
v_call: TRBV29-1
clone_size: -
d_call: TRBD1

cdr3_aa: CASGTGQVGTDTQYF
cdr3_nt: TGTGCTAGTGGTACCGGACAGGTGGGCACAGATACGCAGTATTTT
j_call: TRBJ2-3
v_call: TRBV12-5
clone_size: -
d_call: TRBD1

cdr3_aa: CASSLTSGSSYEQYF
cdr3_nt: TGTGCCAGCAGCTTAACCTCCGGGTCATCCTACGAGCAGTACTTC
j_call: TRBJ2-7
v_call: TRBV7-3
clone_size: -
d_call: -

cdr3_aa: CATSRDSPRQYNEKLFF
cdr3_nt: TGTGCCACCAGCAGAGATTCTCCGCGACAGTACAATGAAAAACTGTTTTTT
j_call: TRBJ1-4
v_call: TRBV15
clone_size: -
d_call: -

cdr3_aa: CASSLAARGRETQYF
cdr3_nt: TGTGCTAGCAGCTTAGCGGCACGGGGGAGAGAGACCCAGTACTTC
j_call: TRBJ2-5
v_call: TRBV7-7
clone_size: -
d_call: -

cdr3_aa: CASSPLNTEAFF
cdr3_nt: TGTGCCAGCTCACCCCTAAACACTGAAGCTTTCTTT
j_call: TRBJ1-1
v_call: TRBV18
clone_size: -
d_call: -

cdr3_aa: CSVGDLRKQYF
cdr3_nt: TGCAGCGTGGGAGATCTGCGAAAGCAGTACTTC
j_call: TRBJ2-7
v_call: TRBV29-1
clone_size: medium-sized
d_call: -

cdr3_aa: CASSYSPGANGYTF
cdr3_nt: TGTGCCAGCAGTTACTCTCCGGGGGCGAATGGCTACACCTTC
j_call: TRBJ1-2
v_call: TRBV6-6
clone_size: -
d_call: -

cdr3_aa: CASSVGPGGHQPQHF
cdr3_nt: TGTGCCAGCAGCGTAGGGCCGGGGGGGCATCAGCCCCAGCATTTT
j_call: TRBJ1-5
v_call: TRBV9
clone_size: -
d_call: -

cdr3_aa: CASSLLTNSPLHF
cdr3_nt: TGTGCCAGCAGTTTACTGACTAATTCACCCCTCCACTTT
j_call: TRBJ1-6
v_call: TRBV6-1
clone_size: -
d_call: -

cdr3_aa: CASSPQGDQPQHF
cdr3_nt: TGTGCCAGCTCACCACAGGGCGACCAGCCCCAGCATTTT
j_call: TRBJ1-5
v_call: TRBV18
clone_size: -
d_call: -

cdr3_aa: CAWSAKNIQYF
cdr3_nt: TGTGCCTGGAGTGCCAAGAACATTCAGTACTTC
j_call: TRBJ2-4
v_call: TRBV30
clone_size: -
d_call: -

cdr3_aa: CASSPRTRGTEAFF
cdr3_nt: TGCGCCAGCAGCCCACGGACTCGTGGCACTGAAGCTTTCTTT
j_call: TRBJ1-1
v_call: TRBV4-3
clone_size: few
d_call: -

cdr3_aa: CASSADPGLQVTDTQYF
cdr3_nt: TGTGCCAGCAGCGCAGACCCGGGACTACAAGTCACAGATACGCAGTATTTT
j_call: TRBJ2-3
v_call: TRBV9
clone_size: -
d_call: TRBD2